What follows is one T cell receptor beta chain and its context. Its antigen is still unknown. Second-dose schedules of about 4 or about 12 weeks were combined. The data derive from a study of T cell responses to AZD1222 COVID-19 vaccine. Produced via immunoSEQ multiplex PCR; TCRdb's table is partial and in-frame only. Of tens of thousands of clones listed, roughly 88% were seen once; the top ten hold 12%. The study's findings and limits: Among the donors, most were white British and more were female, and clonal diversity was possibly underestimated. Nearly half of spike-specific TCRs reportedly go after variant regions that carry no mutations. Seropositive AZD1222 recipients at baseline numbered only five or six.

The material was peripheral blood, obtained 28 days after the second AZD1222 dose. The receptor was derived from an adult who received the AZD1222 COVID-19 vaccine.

The CDR3 region is CASSLGPDRVTGELFF. The CDR3 DNA reads TGTGCCAGCAGCTTGGGCCCGGACAGGGTAACCGGGGAGCTGTTTTTT. The chain uses TRBV5-5 and TRBJ2-2; 8 positions agree with TRBD1. Trimming took 0 bases from V and 5 from J; bases not matched to a gene: 6. From germline, CDR1 is SGHKS and CDR2 YYEKEE (reference sequence). The CDR3 length is 16 residues.